This T cell receptor (beta chain) is drawn from a study of shared clonotypes between healthy human individuals. Measured with immunoSEQ multiplex PCR; TCRdb has only the in-frame clones, and not every one. In the table there are about half a million clones, 70% to 80% of which are singletons. The CDR3 consists of 15 residues. V dropped 5 bases and J dropped 6; count of bases not matched to a gene: 7. Germline V lookup: CDR1 MNHNY, CDR2 SVGAGI (reference sequence). This clone came up once. The sequencing input was PBMCs. The chain carries TRBV6-6 and TRBJ1-5; 10 positions agree with TRBD1. The clonotype comes from a woman aged 40-49 years in good health. Some clones in this sample may be carry-over from other donors' samples. The CDR3, as DNA: TGTGCCAGCAGTCCCGGACAGGGGGTTGGTCAGCCCCAGCATTTT. Translation gives CASSPGQGVGQPQHF.